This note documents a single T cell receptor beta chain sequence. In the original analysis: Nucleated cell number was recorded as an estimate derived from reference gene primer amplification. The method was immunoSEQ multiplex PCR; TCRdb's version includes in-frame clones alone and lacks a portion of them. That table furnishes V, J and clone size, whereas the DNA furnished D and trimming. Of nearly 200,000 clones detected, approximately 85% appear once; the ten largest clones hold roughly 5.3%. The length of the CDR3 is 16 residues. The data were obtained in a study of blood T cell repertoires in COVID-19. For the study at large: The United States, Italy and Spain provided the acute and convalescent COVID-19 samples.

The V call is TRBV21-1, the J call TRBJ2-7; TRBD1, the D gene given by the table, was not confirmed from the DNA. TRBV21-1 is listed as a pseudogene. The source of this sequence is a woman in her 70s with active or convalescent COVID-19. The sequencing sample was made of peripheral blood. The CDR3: CASSIRDRGYSYEQYF. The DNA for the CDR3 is TGTGCCAGCAGCATCCGGGACAGGGGGTACTCCTACGAGCAGTACTTC.